A selection of T cell receptor beta chains follows, all from one sample in a study of T cell repertoires in cytomegalovirus infection. TCRdb passed the reads through MiXCR, listing each CDR3 protein once. The sample gives nearly 450,000 distinct CDR3 sequences, approximately 31% of which show up once; around 13% is in the top ten. Input material: PBMCs. These receptors all stem from a human donor in good health (CMV status not recorded). Some clones in this sample may be carry-over from other donors' samples. The CDR3 runs from the conserved cysteine through the conserved F or W. A D gene is named only where the DNA matches it firmly. Clone size is stated in some rows and not others, as once, few, many or a class when expanded.

TRBJ1-6,TRBV6-1,-,-,TGTGCCAGCAGTAATCTAAGGACGATAGATTCACCCCTCCACTTT,CASSNLRTIDSPLHF
TRBJ2-2,TRBV12-3/TRBV12-4,few,-,TGTGCCAGCAGTTCCGCGCCGTCGACCGGGGAGCTGTTTTTT,CASSSAPSTGELFF
TRBJ2-5,TRBV7-6,many,TRBD2,TGTGCCAGCAGCTCGGGACTAGCGGGGAGAACCCAAGAGACCCAGTACTTC,CASSSGLAGRTQETQYF
TRBJ2-2,TRBV4-1,few,TRBD2,TGCGCCAGCAGCCTCTGGCCTCCAGCGGGGGGGAACACCGGGGAGCTGTTTTTT,CASSLWPPAGGNTGELFF
TRBJ2-6,TRBV20-1,few,-,TGCAGTGCTAGAATTCACTCTGGGGCCAACGTCCTGACTTTC,CSARIHSGANVLTF
TRBJ2-5,TRBV6-6,few,-,TGTGCCAGCATACTAGACAGGCAAGAGACCCAGTACTTC,CASILDRQETQYF
TRBJ1-6,TRBV6-1,many,TRBD1,TGTGCCAGCAGCGAAGACAGGGTACGGTGGTCACCCCTCCACTTT,CASSEDRVRWSPLHF
TRBJ1-5,TRBV10-2,few,-,TGCGCCAGCAGCCCCGCAAGGGACACTCCCCAGCATTTT,CASSPARDTPQHF
TRBJ2-3,TRBV7-2,-,TRBD2,TGTGCCAGCAGTCCGCAGCAGCGGGGGTATACGCAGTATTTT,CASSPQQRGYTQYF
TRBJ2-7,TRBV20-1,-,TRBD1,TGCAGTGCTAGAGGGGGCTCCGGGACAGCGTTACTTTACGAGCAGTACTTC,CSARGGSGTALLYEQYF
TRBJ2-7,TRBV7-2,many,-,TGTGCCAGCAGCCCGGTGGCATCCGCCTACGAGCAGTACTTC,CASSPVASAYEQYF
TRBJ2-3,TRBV7-2,many,TRBD2,TGTGCCAGCAGCTTTATCGGCGGGGGGGCAGGAGATACGCAGTATTTT,CASSFIGGGAGDTQYF
TRBJ2-5,TRBV7-2,many,TRBD1,TGTGCCAGCAGCTTAATCGGACAGGTGGACAAAGAGACCCAGTACTTC,CASSLIGQVDKETQYF
TRBJ2-7,TRBV28,few,-,TGTGCCAGCAGTTTTCCCCCTGGAGGGCAGGGCTACGAGCAGTACTTC,CASSFPPGGQGYEQYF
TRBJ2-1,TRBV7-3,-,-,TGTGCCAGCAGCTCCTTCATAGTGGTTTACAATGAGCAGTTCTTC,CASSSFIVVYNEQFF
TRBJ2-5,TRBV12-3/TRBV12-4,few,-,TGTGCCAGCAGTTTAGTGGGGTTTGAGACCCAGTACTTC,CASSLVGFETQYF
TRBJ2-7,TRBV20-1,-,TRBD2,TGCAGTGCTAGTTGGATCGTTACTAGCGGGGGGGGGGAGCAGTACTTC,CSASWIVTSGGGEQYF
TRBJ1-4,TRBV6-8,-,-,TGTGCCAGCAGCCAAAGGGAAGGGGAAAAACTGTTTTTT,CASSQREGEKLFF
TRBJ2-7,TRBV5-1,-,-,TGCGCCAGCAGCCCCCAGACAGCGACCTACGAGCAGTACTTC,CASSPQTATYEQYF
TRBJ1-6,TRBV6-1,few,TRBD1,TGTGCCAGCAGTGAAGTGGACAGGGGAGGATCACCCCTCCACTTT,CASSEVDRGGSPLHF
TRBJ2-7,TRBV6-5,-,TRBD1,TGTGCCAGCAACGACAGGGTCAACCCCTACGAGCAGTACTTC,CASNDRVNPYEQYF
TRBJ2-3,TRBV12-3/TRBV12-4,-,-,TGTGCCAGCAGCAACCGGGACCGGGGAGATACGCAGTATTTT,CASSNRDRGDTQYF
TRBJ1-2,TRBV7-2,few,TRBD1,TGTGCCAGCAGAGGGACAGGGGATTCTTGGGGCTACACCTTC,CASRGTGDSWGYTF
TRBJ1-4,TRBV27,few,-,TGTGCCAGCAGTTTACGGCAGGACCCTAATGAAAAACTGTTTTTT,CASSLRQDPNEKLFF
TRBJ1-1,TRBV5-1,-,TRBD1,TGCGCCAGCAGCTGGGGACAGGGAATTGTGAACACTGAAGCTTTCTTT,CASSWGQGIVNTEAFF
TRBJ1-6,TRBV2,few,TRBD1,TGTGCCAGCAGCGGGACAGGGAACAGTTCACCCCTCCACTTT,CASSGTGNSSPLHF
TRBJ1-5,TRBV4-1,many,TRBD1,TGCGCCAGCAGCCAAGTACCTTACAGGGGTCTTAATCAGCCCCAGCATTTT,CASSQVPYRGLNQPQHF
TRBJ2-1,TRBV7-3,-,TRBD2,TGTGCCAGCAGCCCACTAGCGACCGACTACAATGAGCAGTTCTTC,CASSPLATDYNEQFF
TRBJ1-1,TRBV12-3/TRBV12-4,few,-,TGTGCCAGCAGTTTGAGCGCTGAAGCTTTCTTT,CASSLSAEAFF
TRBJ2-2,TRBV11-2,few,-,TGTGCCAGCAGCTTAGTCCTGCAGGGCACCGGGGAGCTGTTTTTT,CASSLVLQGTGELFF
TRBJ2-2,TRBV9,few,-,TGTGCCAGCAGCGGAGGACAGATGAACACCGGGGAGCTGTTTTTT,CASSGGQMNTGELFF
TRBJ1-1,TRBV14,few,-,TGTGCCAGCAGCTTCGACAGCTCGCGCACTGAAGCTTTCTTT,CASSFDSSRTEAFF
TRBJ1-2,TRBV4-1,few,-,TGCGCCAGCAGCGACCGGTACGATGGCTACACCTTC,CASSDRYDGYTF
TRBJ1-2,TRBV7-6,-,TRBD1,TGTGCCAGCAGCCGGGTGACAGGGCCTAACTATGGCTCCACCTTC,CASSRVTGPNYGSTF
TRBJ1-2,TRBV5-6,few,-,TGTGCCAGCAGCCAACCGGGCCTTAATTTCTATGGCTACACCTTC,CASSQPGLNFYGYTF
TRBJ1-6,TRBV7-2,many,-,TGTGCCAGCAGCTTGGGGATCGGTAATTCACCCCTCCACTTT,CASSLGIGNSPLHF
TRBJ2-3,TRBV30,-,TRBD2,TGTGCCTGGAGTAGAAAAGCGGGGCACACAGATACGCAGTATTTT,CAWSRKAGHTDTQYF
TRBJ1-2,TRBV6-6,-,-,TGTGCCAGCAGTTACTTCGGCCAGGGGTATGGCTACACCTTC,CASSYFGQGYGYTF
TRBJ2-1,TRBV7-2,many,-,TGTGCCAGCAGCTTATACCGGGACTTCTCCTACAATGAGCAGTTCTTC,CASSLYRDFSYNEQFF
TRBJ2-7,TRBV6-1,many,-,TGTGCCAGCAGTCCCTCCGGGACTCAGGGGGAGCAGTACTTC,CASSPSGTQGEQYF
TRBJ2-7,TRBV19,-,-,TGTGCCAGTAGTAAACCAGGCCGGGGCGAGCCGTACTTC,CASSKPGRGEPYF
TRBJ1-2,TRBV7-2,many,-,TGTGCCAGCAGCTTAGGAGTTCCGGGGTATGGCTACACCTTC,CASSLGVPGYGYTF
TRBJ1-1,TRBV12-3/TRBV12-4,-,-,TGTGCCAGAAGTTTGTGGTCAGGGGAAGCTTTCTTT,CARSLWSGEAFF
TRBJ1-5,TRBV12-3/TRBV12-4,-,-,TGTGCCAGCAGTTTACCAGCGGGCCAGCCCCAGCATTTT,CASSLPAGQPQHF
TRBJ2-1,TRBV5-1,few,-,TGCGCCAGCAGGAAAGGAAGTACGACCGACCTATACAATGAGCAGTTCTTC,CASRKGSTTDLYNEQFF
TRBJ1-4,TRBV5-3,once,-,TGTGCCAGCCACGGCAGGGATAATGAAAAACTGTTTTTT,CASHGRDNEKLFF
TRBJ2-7,TRBV10-3,-,-,TGTGCCATCAGTGAGTCGACGACTTACAACGAGCAGTACTTC,CAISESTTYNEQYF
TRBJ2-1,TRBV7-2,many,TRBD1,TGTGCCAGCAGCTTCGACAGGGTTTGGGATGAGCAGTTCTTC,CASSFDRVWDEQFF
TRBJ2-1,TRBV4-2,once,TRBD2,TGTGCCAGCAGCCAAATGGATGGGGGGGATTACAATGAGCAGTTCTTC,CASSQMDGGDYNEQFF
TRBJ2-5,TRBV25-1,few,TRBD2,TGTGCCAGCAGTGAACGATTATTTCGGACTAGCGGCCAGTGGGAGACCCAGTACTTC,CASSERLFRTSGQWETQYF
TRBJ2-1,TRBV27,-,TRBD2,TGTGCCAGCAGTCCCCCCGGCGGGGGGGCGCTCAATGAGCAGTTCTTC,CASSPPGGGALNEQFF
TRBJ1-4,TRBV20-1,few,-,TGCAGTGCTAGAGGGAGGGTGCTCGCTGAAAAACTGTTTTTT,CSARGRVLAEKLFF
TRBJ2-1,TRBV2,few,-,TGTGCCAGCAGTGGTCGAGATTTCTCCTACAATGAGCAGTTCTTC,CASSGRDFSYNEQFF
TRBJ2-7,TRBV18,many,-,TGTGCCAGCAGCCCCCCAAGCTCCTACGAGCAGTACTTC,CASSPPSSYEQYF
TRBJ1-1,TRBV7-2,-,-,TGTGCCAGCAGCTACCTCCTTGAGGGGGGGCCCGCTTTCTTT,CASSYLLEGGPAFF